These T cell receptor beta chains were read from a single sample in a study of metastatic and nonmetastatic thyroid tumors. TCRdb re-called the PCR reads via MiXCR. Here the sample spans over 15,000 clones, less than 25% being singletons. The specimen sequenced was tumor tissue. The receptors were gathered from a female donor with papillary thyroid cancer or a benign thyroid nodule (not recorded which). Some clones in this sample may be carry-over from other donors' samples. The CDR3 runs from the conserved cysteine through the conserved F or W. Each record gives: clone size, J gene, V gene, D gene, CDR3 protein, CDR3 DNA. The D gene is left open where the match is weak. Size is omitted from some rows. Given values are once, few, many or a class for expanded clones.

>many|TRBJ2-1|TRBV10-1|TRBD2
CASSEIAGVRDEQFF
TGCGCCAGCAGTGAGATAGCGGGAGTCCGGGATGAGCAGTTCTTC
>many|TRBJ1-3|TRBV7-3|TRBD1
CASSLGSPGTDTIYF
TGTGCCAGCAGCTTAGGGAGCCCTGGGACAGACACCATATATTTT
>.|TRBJ1-5|TRBV12-3/TRBV12-4|.
CASSNNQPQHF
TGTGCCAGCAGTAACAATCAGCCCCAGCATTTT
>many|TRBJ2-7|TRBV5-5|TRBD2
CASSLVIASGSYEQYF
TGTGCCAGCAGCTTGGTTATCGCTAGCGGCTCCTACGAGCAGTACTTC
>many|TRBJ1-1|TRBV3-1|.
CASSPQPGGGTEAFF
TGTGCCAGCAGCCCCCAGCCAGGCGGAGGCACTGAAGCTTTCTTT
>medium-sized|TRBJ2-7|TRBV6-1|TRBD2
CASSEGLAQVEQYF
TGTGCCAGCAGTGAGGGACTAGCGCAGGTCGAGCAGTACTTC
>.|TRBJ2-1|TRBV7-3|.
CASSLTPYIHSYNEQFF
TGTGCCAGCAGCTTAACCCCGTACATCCACTCCTACAATGAGCAGTTCTTC
>many|TRBJ2-5|TRBV5-4|.
CASSSVGLQETQYF
TGTGCCAGCAGCTCGGTTGGTCTCCAAGAGACCCAGTACTTC
>once|TRBJ2-1|TRBV7-9|TRBD1
CASIVDRGRGEQFF
TGTGCCAGCATTGTGGACAGGGGGCGGGGTGAGCAGTTCTTC
>few|TRBJ1-1|TRBV19|TRBD1
CASSPRTGADFF
TGTGCCAGTAGTCCAAGAACAGGGGCGGATTTCTTT
>.|TRBJ2-2|TRBV20-1|.
CSANQNTGELFF
TGCAGTGCCAACCAGAACACCGGGGAGCTGTTTTTT
>.|TRBJ2-2|TRBV6-1|TRBD2
CASSSTSGRAGELFF
TGTGCCAGCAGTTCGACTAGCGGGAGGGCCGGGGAGCTGTTTTTT
>.|TRBJ2-7|TRBV20-1|.
CSALLRNDEQYF
TGCAGTGCTTTACTTAGGAACGACGAGCAGTACTTC
>medium-sized|TRBJ2-1|TRBV11-2|.
CASSLGPDVKGSPYNEQFF
TGTGCCAGCAGCTTAGGTCCGGACGTAAAAGGGTCCCCCTACAATGAGCAGTTCTTC
>.|TRBJ2-7|TRBV11-2|TRBD1
CASSLDSGTGFYEQYF
TGTGCCAGCAGCTTAGATTCCGGGACAGGTTTTTACGAGCAGTACTTC
>many|TRBJ2-6|TRBV18|.
CASSPSRSGANVLTF
TGTGCCAGCTCACCCTCTAGATCTGGGGCCAACGTCCTGACTTTC
>many|TRBJ2-7|TRBV11-1|.
CASSLRGTYEQYF
TGTGCCAGCAGCTTGAGGGGAACGTACGAGCAGTACTTC
>large|TRBJ1-2|TRBV27|TRBD1
CASSPAGTANYGYTF
TGTGCCAGCAGTCCTGCCGGGACAGCTAACTATGGCTACACCTTC
>few|TRBJ2-3|TRBV27|.
CASSRLLSDTQYF
TGTGCCAGCAGCCGACTACTATCAGATACGCAGTATTTT
>many|TRBJ1-6|TRBV6-2/TRBV6-3|.
CASSYHGASPLHF
TGTGCCAGCAGTTACCATGGGGCTTCACCCCTCCACTTT
>many|TRBJ2-7|TRBV4-3|TRBD2
CASSQGTSGGSMNEQYF
TGCGCCAGCAGCCAAGGGACTAGCGGGGGTTCAATGAACGAGCAGTACTTC
>many|TRBJ2-1|TRBV5-1|.
CASSLGISRHEQFF
TGCGCCAGCAGCTTGGGGATTAGTCGCCATGAGCAGTTCTTC
>.|TRBJ2-5|TRBV27|.
CASSLSYQETQYF
TGTGCCAGCAGTTTATCGTACCAAGAGACCCAGTACTTC
>few|TRBJ2-1|TRBV6-1|.
CASSGQIFYNEQFF
TGTGCCAGCTCTGGGCAGATATTCTACAATGAGCAGTTCTTC
>.|TRBJ2-1|TRBV9|.
CASSVVPGVASNEQFF
TGTGCCAGCAGCGTAGTTCCGGGAGTGGCCTCCAATGAGCAGTTCTTC
>many|TRBJ1-1|TRBV27|TRBD1
CASSFLTGTGGKQAFF
TGTGCCAGCAGTTTTCTAACCGGGACAGGGGGCAAACAAGCTTTCTTT
>many|TRBJ1-5|TRBV28|TRBD1
CASSFGGQDSQPQHF
TGTGCCAGCAGTTTTGGAGGACAGGATAGTCAGCCCCAGCATTTT
>many|TRBJ2-5|TRBV27|.
CASSPGVLGETQYF
TGTGCCAGCAGTCCCGGGGTTTTGGGAGAGACCCAGTACTTC
>many|TRBJ2-1|TRBV4-2|.
CASSQDPRAPINEQFF
TGTGCCAGCAGCCAAGATCCAAGGGCCCCAATTAATGAGCAGTTCTTC
>many|TRBJ1-2|TRBV2|.
CASRADSLFYGYTF
TGTGCCAGCAGGGCGGACAGCCTATTTTATGGCTACACCTTC
>.|TRBJ1-1|TRBV30|.
CACGGAEAFF
TGTGCCTGTGGCGGCGCTGAAGCTTTCTTT
>many|TRBJ1-2|TRBV5-1|.
CASSLGQVYGYTF
TGCGCCAGCAGCCTGGGACAAGTCTATGGCTACACCTTC